A selection of T cell receptor beta chains follows, all from one sample in a study of blood T cells in healthy people across ages. TCRdb analysed the 5' RACE reads with MiXCR anew, one entry per CDR3 protein. The sample consists of over a million distinct CDR3 sequences, 35% to 55% of them appearing once. The source material was blood. The receptor set was obtained from a woman in her sixties or seventies in good health. Each CDR3 is given with its conserved first and last residue. The D gene is left open where the match is weak. Size tells how often a clone was seen (once, few, many) or the class of an expanded clone, and some rows leave it out.

clone size: once; D gene: TRBD1; J gene: TRBJ2-1; V gene: TRBV29-1; CDR3 DNA: TGCAGCGTTGATAGCTTTCGGGACAGGGGAGATGAGCAGTTCTTC; CDR3 protein: CSVDSFRDRGDEQFF
clone size: .; D gene: .; J gene: TRBJ2-7; V gene: TRBV20-1; CDR3 DNA: TGCAGTGCTCCGAAGGGGGGCGAGCAGTACTTC; CDR3 protein: CSAPKGGEQYF
clone size: .; D gene: TRBD1; J gene: TRBJ2-7; V gene: TRBV28; CDR3 DNA: TGTGCCAGCAGCCACCGGGACAGGGTGGATTACGAGCAGTACTTC; CDR3 protein: CASSHRDRVDYEQYF
clone size: .; D gene: TRBD2; J gene: TRBJ2-5; V gene: TRBV6-1; CDR3 DNA: TGTACCAGCACCCCCAGCGGGATGGGGGAGACCCAGTACTTC; CDR3 protein: CTSTPSGMGETQYF
clone size: .; D gene: .; J gene: TRBJ2-5; V gene: TRBV28; CDR3 DNA: TGTGCCAGCAGTCCTCGGACAGCTCGGGAAGAGACCCAGTACTTC; CDR3 protein: CASSPRTAREETQYF
clone size: .; D gene: TRBD1; J gene: TRBJ2-5; V gene: TRBV25-1; CDR3 DNA: TGTGCCAGCAGTTCCCCGGGACAGGGGGCGAAAGAGACCCAGTACTTC; CDR3 protein: CASSSPGQGAKETQYF
clone size: .; D gene: .; J gene: TRBJ2-5; V gene: TRBV7-2; CDR3 DNA: TGTGCCAGCAGCTTAACAGCGGTGAATAAAGAGACCCAGTACTTC; CDR3 protein: CASSLTAVNKETQYF
clone size: .; D gene: .; J gene: TRBJ1-1; V gene: TRBV29-1; CDR3 DNA: TGCAGCGTTGAGGACATCCCGAACACTGAAGCTTTCTTT; CDR3 protein: CSVEDIPNTEAFF
clone size: few; D gene: .; J gene: TRBJ2-1; V gene: TRBV20-1; CDR3 DNA: TGCAGTGCTAGAATAGCCCACAATGAGCAGTTCTTC; CDR3 protein: CSARIAHNEQFF
clone size: few; D gene: TRBD2; J gene: TRBJ2-3; V gene: TRBV6-5; CDR3 DNA: TGTGCCAGCAGTTTGAAACTAGCGGGGTTCACAGATACGCAGTATTTT; CDR3 protein: CASSLKLAGFTDTQYF
clone size: .; D gene: TRBD1; J gene: TRBJ1-5; V gene: TRBV5-1; CDR3 DNA: TGCGCCAGCAGCTTATCGACAGGGAGCAATCAGCCCCAGCATTTT; CDR3 protein: CASSLSTGSNQPQHF
clone size: few; D gene: TRBD1; J gene: TRBJ2-7; V gene: TRBV7-2; CDR3 DNA: TGTGCCAGCGGGATTGGACAGGGTACCTACGAGCAGTACTTC; CDR3 protein: CASGIGQGTYEQYF
clone size: .; D gene: TRBD1; J gene: TRBJ2-7; V gene: TRBV6-5; CDR3 DNA: TGTGCCATCTCCTGGACAGGGGCGTCCTACGAGCAGTACTTC; CDR3 protein: CAISWTGASYEQYF
clone size: once; D gene: .; J gene: TRBJ1-5; V gene: TRBV2; CDR3 DNA: TGTGCCAGCAGTGTGGGGGGCGAAACCCAGCCCCAGCATTTT; CDR3 protein: CASSVGGETQPQHF
clone size: few; D gene: TRBD2; J gene: TRBJ2-7; V gene: TRBV6-1; CDR3 DNA: TGTGCCAGCAGGATAACCGGGACTAGCGGGAGTATCTACGAGCAGTACTTC; CDR3 protein: CASRITGTSGSIYEQYF
clone size: few; D gene: .; J gene: TRBJ2-7; V gene: TRBV4-1; CDR3 DNA: TGCGCCAGCAGCCAAGGGGAGGCTGTATCCTACGAGCAGTACTTC; CDR3 protein: CASSQGEAVSYEQYF
clone size: few; D gene: .; J gene: TRBJ2-7; V gene: TRBV20-1; CDR3 DNA: TGCAGTGCTTCATACCCAGGGGTCTACGAGCAGTACTTC; CDR3 protein: CSASYPGVYEQYF
clone size: once; D gene: .; J gene: TRBJ2-1; V gene: TRBV24-1; CDR3 DNA: TGTGCCACCAGTGACCCTCGACACAATGAGCAGTTCTTC; CDR3 protein: CATSDPRHNEQFF
clone size: .; D gene: .; J gene: TRBJ1-2; V gene: TRBV10-3; CDR3 DNA: TGTGCCATCAGCAACAGAGGGGAGGGATATGGCTACACCTTC; CDR3 protein: CAISNRGEGYGYTF
clone size: few; D gene: TRBD2; J gene: TRBJ2-7; V gene: TRBV10-3; CDR3 DNA: TGTGCCACGGCCCGTGGCCTAGCGGGATACGGCCGGACCTACGAGCAGTACTTC; CDR3 protein: CATARGLAGYGRTYEQYF